Presented here are 5 T cell receptor beta chains from one specimen sequenced in a study of blood T cell repertoires in COVID-19. Sequencing was performed with immunoSEQ multiplex PCR; in TCRdb, only in-frame clones are kept and a portion is missing. The sample carries about 190,000 clones, roughly 87% recorded once. Material: peripheral blood. The receptors stem from a woman in her forties with acute or convalescent COVID-19.

The rearrangement uses TRBV10-3 and TRBJ1-6, with D perhaps matching TRBD1 (5 bases). With 10 bases removed from V and 6 bases from J, the gap between germline ends came to 13 bases. Germline-derived CDR1 and CDR2 are ENHRY and SYGVKD. CDR3 size: 13 residues. The CDR3 DNA follows: TGTGCCAAGTCCGCGGGGCCTAATTCACCCCTCCACTTT. Amino acids: CAKSAGPNSPLHF.

This chain uses TRBV28 with TRBJ2-2; D unresolved. V gave up 2 bases and J gave up 6 bases, with 13 bases separating them. This CDR3 is built from 15 residues. Germline V gene lookup returns CDR1 MDHEN and CDR2 SYDVKM. CDR3 DNA sequence: TGTGCCAGCAGTTTAATTCGGGTGGTTCCCGGGGAGCTGTTTTTT. Amino acids: CASSLIRVVPGELFF.

V and J are TRBV9 and TRBJ2-1, with D possibly TRBD2 on 6 matching bases. The CDR3 is 14 residues long. CDR1 is SGDLS, CDR2 YYNGEE, per germline. Trimming removed 2 bases from V and 4 bases from J, with 10 bases in between. This CDR3 reads CASSVETRYNEQFF. CDR3 coding DNA: TGTGCCAGCAGCGTGGAGACTAGGTACAATGAGCAGTTCTTC.

The V call is TRBV6-5, the J call TRBJ2-7, with 7 bases fitting TRBD2. The germline CDR1 and CDR2 sequences are MNHEY and SVGAGI. This CDR3 is 11 amino acids long. With 9 bases clipped from V and 3 bases from J, the junction kept 2 bases outside the gene matches. CDR3 DNA sequence: TGTGCCAGTGGGGAGGGCTACGAGCAGTACTTC. Translation gives CASGEGYEQYF.

The chain couples TRBV28 to TRBJ2-7; 10 bases map to TRBD2. Per the germline V gene, CDR1 is MDHEN and CDR2 is SYDVKM. This CDR3 comprises 16 residues. V lost 7 bases to trimming and J lost 2 bases; unmatched junction nucleotides: 11. CDR3 sequence (DNA): TGTGCCAGCATCCCAACGGTAGCGGGAGGCGCCTACGAGCAGTACTTC. Translation gives CASIPTVAGGAYEQYF.